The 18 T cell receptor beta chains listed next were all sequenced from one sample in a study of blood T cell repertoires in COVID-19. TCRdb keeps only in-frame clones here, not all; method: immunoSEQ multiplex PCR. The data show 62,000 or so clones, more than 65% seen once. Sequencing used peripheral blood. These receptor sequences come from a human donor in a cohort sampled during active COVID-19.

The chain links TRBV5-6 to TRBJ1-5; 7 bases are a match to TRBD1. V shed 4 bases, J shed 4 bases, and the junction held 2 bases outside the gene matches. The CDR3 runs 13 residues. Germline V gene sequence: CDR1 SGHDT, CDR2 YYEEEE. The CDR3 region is CASSADRNQPQHF. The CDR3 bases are TGTGCCAGCAGCGCGGACAGGAATCAGCCCCAGCATTTT.

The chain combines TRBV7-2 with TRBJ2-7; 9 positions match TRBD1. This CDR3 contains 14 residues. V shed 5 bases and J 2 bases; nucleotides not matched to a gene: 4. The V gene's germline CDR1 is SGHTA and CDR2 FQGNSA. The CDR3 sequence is CASSPGQGAYEQYF. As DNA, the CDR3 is TGTGCCAGCAGCCCGGGACAGGGCGCCTACGAGCAGTACTTC.

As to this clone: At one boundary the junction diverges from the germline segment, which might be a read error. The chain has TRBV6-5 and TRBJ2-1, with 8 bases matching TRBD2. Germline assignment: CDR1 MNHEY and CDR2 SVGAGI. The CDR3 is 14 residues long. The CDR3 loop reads CASTSRGGYTEQFF. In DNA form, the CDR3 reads TGTGCCAGCACCTCACGGGGGGGTTACACTGAGCAGTTCTTC.

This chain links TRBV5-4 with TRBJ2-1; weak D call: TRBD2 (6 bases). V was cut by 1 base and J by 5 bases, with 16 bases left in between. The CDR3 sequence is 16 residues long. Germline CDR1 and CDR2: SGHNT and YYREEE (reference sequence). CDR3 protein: CASSLKMAGRNNEQFF. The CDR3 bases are TGTGCCAGCAGCTTGAAAATGGCGGGGAGGAACAATGAGCAGTTCTTC.

DNA of the CDR3: TGTGCCAGCAGCTTAGGAGGGCAGGACACAGATACGCAGTATTTT. It translates to CASSLGGQDTDTQYF. This rearrangement joins TRBV7-6 to TRBJ2-3; possibly TRBD2 for D (5 bases). Germline V gene sequence: CDR1 SGHVS, CDR2 FNYEAQ. This CDR3 contains 15 residues. Trimming pared 1 base from V and 2 bases from J, leaving 10 bases between.

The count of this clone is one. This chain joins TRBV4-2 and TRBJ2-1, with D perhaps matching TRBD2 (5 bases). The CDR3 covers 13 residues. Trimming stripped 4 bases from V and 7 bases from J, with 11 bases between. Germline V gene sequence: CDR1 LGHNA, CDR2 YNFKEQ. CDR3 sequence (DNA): TGTGCCAGCAGCCCGTTCTCGGGGAATGAGCAGTTCTTC. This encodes CASSPFSGNEQFF.

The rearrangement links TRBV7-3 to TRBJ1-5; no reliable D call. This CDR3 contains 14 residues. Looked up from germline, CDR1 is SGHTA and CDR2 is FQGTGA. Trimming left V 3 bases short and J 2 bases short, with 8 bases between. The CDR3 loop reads CASSFQEGNQPQHF. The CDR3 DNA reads TGTGCCAGCAGCTTTCAGGAAGGCAATCAGCCCCAGCATTTT.

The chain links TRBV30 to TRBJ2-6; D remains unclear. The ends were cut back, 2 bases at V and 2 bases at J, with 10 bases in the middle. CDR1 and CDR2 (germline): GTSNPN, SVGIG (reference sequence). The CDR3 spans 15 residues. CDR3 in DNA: TGTGCCTGGAGTACCAAGAGGACTGGGGCCAACGTCCTGACTTTC. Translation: CAWSTKRTGANVLTF.

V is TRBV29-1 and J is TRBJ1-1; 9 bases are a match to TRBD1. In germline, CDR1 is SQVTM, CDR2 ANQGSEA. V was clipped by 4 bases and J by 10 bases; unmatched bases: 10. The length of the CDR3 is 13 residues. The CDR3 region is CSVAGQGGGRAFF. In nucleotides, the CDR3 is TGCAGCGTTGCGGGACAGGGAGGTGGTCGAGCTTTCTTT.

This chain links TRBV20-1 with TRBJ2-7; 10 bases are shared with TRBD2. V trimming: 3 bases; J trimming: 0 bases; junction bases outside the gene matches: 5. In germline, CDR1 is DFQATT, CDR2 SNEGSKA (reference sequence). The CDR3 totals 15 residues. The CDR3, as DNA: TGCAGTGCTAGTGGAGCGGGGGGGTCCTCCTACGAGCAGTACTTC. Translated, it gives CSASGAGGSSYEQYF.

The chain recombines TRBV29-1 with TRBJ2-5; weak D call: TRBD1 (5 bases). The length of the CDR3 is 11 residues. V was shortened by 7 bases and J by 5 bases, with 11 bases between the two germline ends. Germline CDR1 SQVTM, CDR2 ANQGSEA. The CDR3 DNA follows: TGCAGCGCAACGTCAGGGGAGACCCAGTACTTC. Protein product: CSATSGETQYF.

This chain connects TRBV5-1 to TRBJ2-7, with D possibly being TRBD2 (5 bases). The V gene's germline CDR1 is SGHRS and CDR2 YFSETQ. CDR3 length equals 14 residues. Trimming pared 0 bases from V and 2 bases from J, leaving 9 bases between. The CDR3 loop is CASSLAGSPYEQYF. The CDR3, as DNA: TGCGCCAGCAGCTTGGCGGGATCCCCCTACGAGCAGTACTTC.

CDR3 amino acids: CASSARTSTDTQYF. The CDR3, as DNA: TGTGCCAGCAGTGCCAGGACAAGCACAGATACGCAGTATTTT. The chain employs TRBV2 and TRBJ2-3, with D possibly being TRBD1 (5 bases). The CDR3 sequence is 14 residues long. V was clipped by 4 bases and J by 0 bases, with 8 bases between them. Germline CDR1 reads SNHLY; CDR2 reads FYNNEI.

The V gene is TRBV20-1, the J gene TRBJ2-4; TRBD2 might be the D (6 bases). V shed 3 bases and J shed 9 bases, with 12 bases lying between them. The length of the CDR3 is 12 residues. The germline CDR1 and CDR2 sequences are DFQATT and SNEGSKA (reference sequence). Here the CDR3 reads CSASTGGGIQYF. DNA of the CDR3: TGCAGTGCTAGTACTGGGGGAGGCATTCAGTACTTC.

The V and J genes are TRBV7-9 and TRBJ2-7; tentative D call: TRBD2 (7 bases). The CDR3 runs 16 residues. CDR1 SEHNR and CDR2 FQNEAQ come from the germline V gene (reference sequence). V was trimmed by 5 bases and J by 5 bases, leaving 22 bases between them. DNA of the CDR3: TGTGCCAGCAGCCACGCTGGGGGGGGGCCTGTTAACGAGCAGTACTTC. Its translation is CASSHAGGGPVNEQYF.

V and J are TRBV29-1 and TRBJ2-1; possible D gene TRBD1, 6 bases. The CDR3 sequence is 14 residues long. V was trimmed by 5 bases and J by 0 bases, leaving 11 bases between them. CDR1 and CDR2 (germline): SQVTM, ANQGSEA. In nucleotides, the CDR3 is TGCAGCGTTCCAGGGGCGAGCTCCTACAATGAGCAGTTCTTC. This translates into CSVPGASSYNEQFF.

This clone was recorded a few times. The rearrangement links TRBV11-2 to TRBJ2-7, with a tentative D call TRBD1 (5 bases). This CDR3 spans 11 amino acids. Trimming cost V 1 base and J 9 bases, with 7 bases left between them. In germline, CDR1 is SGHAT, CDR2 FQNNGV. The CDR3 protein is CASSLGRGQYF. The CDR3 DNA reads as TGTGCCAGCAGCTTAGGTAGGGGGCAGTACTTC.

In nucleotides, the CDR3 is TGTGCCAGCAGCAAAGCTCTCGTCAGACTCTATGGCTACACCTTC. Its translation is CASSKALVRLYGYTF. The chain joins TRBV21-1 to TRBJ1-2. TRBV21-1 is annotated as a pseudogene. This CDR3 comprises 15 residues.